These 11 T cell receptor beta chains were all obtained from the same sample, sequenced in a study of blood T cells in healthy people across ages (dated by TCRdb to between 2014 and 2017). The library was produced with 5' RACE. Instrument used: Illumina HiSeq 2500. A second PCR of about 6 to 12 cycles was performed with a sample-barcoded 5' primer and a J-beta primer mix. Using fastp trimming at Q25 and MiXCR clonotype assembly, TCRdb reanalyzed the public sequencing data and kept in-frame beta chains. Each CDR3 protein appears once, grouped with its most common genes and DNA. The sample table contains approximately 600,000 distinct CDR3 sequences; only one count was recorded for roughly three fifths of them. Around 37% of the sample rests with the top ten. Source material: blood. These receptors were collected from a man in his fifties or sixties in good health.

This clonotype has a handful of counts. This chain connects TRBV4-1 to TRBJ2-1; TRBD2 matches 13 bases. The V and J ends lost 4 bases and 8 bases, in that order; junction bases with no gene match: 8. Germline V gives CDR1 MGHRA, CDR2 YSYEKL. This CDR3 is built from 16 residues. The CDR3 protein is CASSPLLAGGVDEQFF. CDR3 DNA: TGCGCCAGCAGCCCCTTACTAGCGGGGGGGGTGGATGAGCAGTTCTTC.

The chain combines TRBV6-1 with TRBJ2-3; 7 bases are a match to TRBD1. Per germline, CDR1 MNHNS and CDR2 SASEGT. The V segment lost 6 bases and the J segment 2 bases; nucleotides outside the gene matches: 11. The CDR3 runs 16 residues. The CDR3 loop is CASSASRGTYTDTQYF. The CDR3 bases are TGTGCCAGCAGCGCCTCCAGGGGGACCTACACAGATACGCAGTATTTT.

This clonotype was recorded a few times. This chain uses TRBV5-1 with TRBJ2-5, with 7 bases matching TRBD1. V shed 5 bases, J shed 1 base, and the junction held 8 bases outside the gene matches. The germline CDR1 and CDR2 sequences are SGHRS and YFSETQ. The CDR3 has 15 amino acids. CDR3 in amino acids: CASRKRQGIQETQYF. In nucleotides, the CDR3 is TGCGCCAGCAGGAAACGACAGGGAATCCAAGAGACCCAGTACTTC.

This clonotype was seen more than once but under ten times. The CDR3 loop is CASSLVGYRNTEAFF. The CDR3 DNA reads as TGTGCCAGCAGCTTGGTTGGGTACCGTAACACTGAAGCTTTCTTT. The chain has TRBV5-6 and TRBJ1-1; D is uncertain. Trimming left V 0 bases short and J 2 bases short, with 11 bases between. The CDR3 is made up of 15 amino acids. Per the germline V gene, CDR1 is SGHDT and CDR2 is YYEEEE. Full variable domain (missing parts from reference TRBV5-6 and TRBJ1-1): DAGVTQSPTHLIKTRGQQVTLRCSPKSGHDTVSWYQQALGQGPQFIFQYYEEEERQRGNFPDRFSGHQFPNYSSELNVNALLLGDSALYLCASSLVGYRNTEAFFGQGTRLTVV.

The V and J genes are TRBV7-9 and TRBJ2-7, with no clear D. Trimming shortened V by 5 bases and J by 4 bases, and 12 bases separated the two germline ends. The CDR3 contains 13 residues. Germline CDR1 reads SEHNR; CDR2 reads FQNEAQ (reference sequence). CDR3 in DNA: TGTGCCAGCAGCCTGGAGAGGTTTTACGAGCAGTACTTC. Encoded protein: CASSLERFYEQYF.

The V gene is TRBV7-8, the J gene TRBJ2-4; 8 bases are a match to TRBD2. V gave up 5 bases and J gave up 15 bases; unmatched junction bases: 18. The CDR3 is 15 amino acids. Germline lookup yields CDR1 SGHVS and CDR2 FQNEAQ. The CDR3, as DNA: TGTGCCAGCAGCGCCGTCGGCGGGGGGCCCTACGAGCGGTACTTC. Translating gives CASSAVGGGPYERYF. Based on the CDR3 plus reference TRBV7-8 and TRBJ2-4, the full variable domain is GAGVSQSPRYKVAKRGQDVALRCDPISGHVSLFWYQQALGQGPEFLTYFQNEAQLDKSGLPSDRFFAERPEGSVSTLKIQRTQQEDSAVYLCASSAVGGGPYERYFGAGTRLSVL.

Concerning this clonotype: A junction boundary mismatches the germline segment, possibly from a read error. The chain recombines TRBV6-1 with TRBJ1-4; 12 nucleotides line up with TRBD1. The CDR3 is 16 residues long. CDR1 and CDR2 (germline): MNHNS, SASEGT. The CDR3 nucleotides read TGTGCCAGCAGGAAGGGACAGGGGGCGGCTAAGGAAAAACTGTTTTTT. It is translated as CASRKGQGAAKEKLFF.

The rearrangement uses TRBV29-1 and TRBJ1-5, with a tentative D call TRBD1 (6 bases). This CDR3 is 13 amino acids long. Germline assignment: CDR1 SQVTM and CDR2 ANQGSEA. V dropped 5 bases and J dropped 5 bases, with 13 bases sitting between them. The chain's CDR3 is CSVYTGYDQPQHF. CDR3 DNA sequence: TGCAGCGTTTATACAGGGTATGATCAGCCCCAGCATTTT.

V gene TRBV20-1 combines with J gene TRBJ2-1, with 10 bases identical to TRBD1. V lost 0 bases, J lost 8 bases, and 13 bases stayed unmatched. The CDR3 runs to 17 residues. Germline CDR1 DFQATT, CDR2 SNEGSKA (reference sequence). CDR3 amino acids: CSARDSATGTGEHEQFF. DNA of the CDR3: TGCAGTGCTAGAGATTCCGCGACCGGGACAGGGGAACATGAGCAGTTCTTC.

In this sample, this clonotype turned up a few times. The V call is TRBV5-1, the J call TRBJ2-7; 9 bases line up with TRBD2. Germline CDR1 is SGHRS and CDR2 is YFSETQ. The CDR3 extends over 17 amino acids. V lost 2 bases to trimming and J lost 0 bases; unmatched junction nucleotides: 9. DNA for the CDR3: TGCGCCAGCAGCTTTCTAGCGGGAACACTTGACTCCTACGAGCAGTACTTC. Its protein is CASSFLAGTLDSYEQYF.

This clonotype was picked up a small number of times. The CDR3, as DNA: TGTGCCAGCAGCTTTCGGACAGGGGGCGGTCTGACTAATGAAAAACTGTTTTTT. Translating gives CASSFRTGGGLTNEKLFF. The V and J genes are TRBV7-9 and TRBJ1-4, with 11 bases fitting TRBD1. CDR3 length equals 18 residues. V was clipped by 3 bases and J by 2 bases; unmatched bases: 8. Looked up from germline, CDR1 is SEHNR and CDR2 is FQNEAQ (reference sequence).